A single T cell receptor beta chain is shown here with its context. Its cognate antigen is unknown. These data originate in a study of blood T cells in healthy people across ages. Study observations and caveats: Roughly linear declines in TCR beta diversity per million T cells occurred with age.

Unmatched junction bases numbered 5, after V lost 0 bases and J lost 3 bases. This CDR3 has 17 residues. Germline V gene lookup returns CDR1 LNHNV and CDR2 YYDKDF (reference sequence). Alongside a J-beta primer mix, a sample-barcoded 5' primer served in a second PCR lasting about 6 to 11 cycles. MiXCR, run by TCRdb on the 5' RACE reads, gives a single entry per CDR3 protein. Among around 1,900,000 distinct CDR3 sequences, about two fifths were seen once, and the ten largest hold 23%. The sequence was collected from a human donor in good health. The sequencing input was blood. The chain uses TRBV15 and TRBJ2-3; TRBD1 matches at 11 bases. CDR3 DNA sequence: TGTGCCACCAGCAGAGATCCGGGGACAGGGGGTACAGATACGCAGTATTTT. Translated, it gives CATSRDPGTGGTDTQYF.